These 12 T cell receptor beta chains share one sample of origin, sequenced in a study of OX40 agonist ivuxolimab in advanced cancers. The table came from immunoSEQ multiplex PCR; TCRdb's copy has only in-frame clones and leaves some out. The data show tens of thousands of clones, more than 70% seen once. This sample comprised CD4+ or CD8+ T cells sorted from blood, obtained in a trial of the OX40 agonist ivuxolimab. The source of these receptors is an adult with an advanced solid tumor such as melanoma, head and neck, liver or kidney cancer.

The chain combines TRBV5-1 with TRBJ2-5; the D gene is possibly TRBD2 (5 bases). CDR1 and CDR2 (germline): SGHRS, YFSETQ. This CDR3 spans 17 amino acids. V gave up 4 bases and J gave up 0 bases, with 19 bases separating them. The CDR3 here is CASSKGVSGPYQETQYF. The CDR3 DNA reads TGCGCCAGCAGCAAGGGTGTGAGCGGACCGTACCAAGAGACCCAGTACTTC. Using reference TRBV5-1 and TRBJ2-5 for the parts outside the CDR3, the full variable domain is KAGVTQTPRYLIKTRGQQVTLSCSPISGHRSVSWYQQTPGQGLQFLFEYFSETQRNKGNFPGRFSGRQFSNSRSEMNVSTLELGDSALYLCASSKGVSGPYQETQYFGPGTRLLVL.

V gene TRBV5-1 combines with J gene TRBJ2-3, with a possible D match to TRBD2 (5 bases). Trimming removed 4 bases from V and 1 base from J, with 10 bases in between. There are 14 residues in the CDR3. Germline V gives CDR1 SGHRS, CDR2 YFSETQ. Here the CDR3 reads CASSHTGGTDTQYF. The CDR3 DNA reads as TGCGCCAGCAGCCATACCGGGGGCACAGATACGCAGTATTTT.

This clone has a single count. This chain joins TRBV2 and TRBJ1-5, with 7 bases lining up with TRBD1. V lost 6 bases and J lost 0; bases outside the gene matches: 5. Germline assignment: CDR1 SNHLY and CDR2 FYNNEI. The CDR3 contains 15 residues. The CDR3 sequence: CASRLGTVSNQPQHF. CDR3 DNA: TGTGCCAGCAGACTAGGGACAGTTAGCAATCAGCCCCAGCATTTT.

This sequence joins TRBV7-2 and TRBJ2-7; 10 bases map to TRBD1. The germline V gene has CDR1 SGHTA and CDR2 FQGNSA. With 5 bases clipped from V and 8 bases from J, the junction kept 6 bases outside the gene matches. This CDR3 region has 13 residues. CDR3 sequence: CASSQGQGFQQYF. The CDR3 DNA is TGTGCCAGCAGCCAGGGACAGGGGTTTCAGCAGTACTTC.

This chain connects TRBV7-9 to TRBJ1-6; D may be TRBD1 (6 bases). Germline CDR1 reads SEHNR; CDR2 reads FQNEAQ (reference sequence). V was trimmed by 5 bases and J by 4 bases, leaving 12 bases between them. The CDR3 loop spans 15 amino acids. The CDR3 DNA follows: TGTGCCAGCAGCCTTGGGACACATTATAATTCACCCCTCCACTTT. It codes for CASSLGTHYNSPLHF.

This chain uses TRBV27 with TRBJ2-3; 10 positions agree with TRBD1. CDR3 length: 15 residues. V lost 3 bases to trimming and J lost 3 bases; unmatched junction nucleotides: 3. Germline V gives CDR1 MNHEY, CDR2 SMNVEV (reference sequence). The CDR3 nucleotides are TGTGCCAGCAGTTTGGGGGGACAGGGGACAGATACGCAGTATTTT. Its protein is CASSLGGQGTDTQYF.

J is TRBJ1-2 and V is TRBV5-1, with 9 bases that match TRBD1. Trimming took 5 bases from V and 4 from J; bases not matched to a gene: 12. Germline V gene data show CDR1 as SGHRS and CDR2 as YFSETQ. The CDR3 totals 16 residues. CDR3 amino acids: CASRAEWGQGFYGYTF. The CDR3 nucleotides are TGCGCCAGCAGAGCGGAGTGGGGACAGGGATTCTATGGCTACACCTTC.

CDR3 sequence: CASSEARGQGPYGYTF. As DNA, the CDR3 is TGTGCCAGCAGTGAAGCAAGGGGGCAGGGCCCCTATGGCTACACCTTC. The rearrangement uses TRBV6-1 and TRBJ1-2; 7 nucleotides align to TRBD1. The CDR3 is 16 amino acids. The V segment lost 0 bases and the J segment 4 bases; nucleotides outside the gene matches: 8. Germline V lookup: CDR1 MNHNS, CDR2 SASEGT.

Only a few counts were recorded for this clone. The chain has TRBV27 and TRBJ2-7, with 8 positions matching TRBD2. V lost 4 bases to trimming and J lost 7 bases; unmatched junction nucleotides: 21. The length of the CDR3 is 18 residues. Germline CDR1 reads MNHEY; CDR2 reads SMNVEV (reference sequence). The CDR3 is CASSSPLRAGVRYREQYF. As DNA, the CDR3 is TGTGCCAGCAGTTCCCCATTGCGAGCGGGAGTACGATATAGAGAGCAGTACTTC.

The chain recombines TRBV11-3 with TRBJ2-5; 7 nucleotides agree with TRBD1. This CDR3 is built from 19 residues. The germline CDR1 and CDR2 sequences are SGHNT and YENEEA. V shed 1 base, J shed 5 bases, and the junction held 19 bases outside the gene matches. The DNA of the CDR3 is TGTGCCAGCAGCTTAGTCTCTCTTGGGGACAGAGGATTTGCCGAGACCCAGTACTTC. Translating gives CASSLVSLGDRGFAETQYF.

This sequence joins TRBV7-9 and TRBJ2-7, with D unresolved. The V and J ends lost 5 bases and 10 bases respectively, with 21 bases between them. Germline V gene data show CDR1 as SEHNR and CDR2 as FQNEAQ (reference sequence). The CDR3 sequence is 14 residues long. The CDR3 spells CASSPVGLVRSQYF. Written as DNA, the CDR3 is TGTGCCAGCAGCCCAGTGGGCCTTGTTAGGAGCCAGTACTTC.

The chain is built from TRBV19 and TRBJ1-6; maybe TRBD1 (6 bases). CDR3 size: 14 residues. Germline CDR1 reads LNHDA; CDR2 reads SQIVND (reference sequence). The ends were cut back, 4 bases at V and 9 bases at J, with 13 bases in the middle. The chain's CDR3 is CASSKGQFRSPLHF. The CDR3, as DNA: TGTGCCAGTAGTAAGGGACAATTCCGTTCACCCCTCCACTTT.